This record looks at one T cell receptor (beta chain) sequence and its context. This record belongs to a study of beta chain features in type 1 diabetes. Expressed TCRB transcripts were sequenced because the isolated RNA had all been reverse transcribed beforehand. Sequenced by immunoSEQ multiplex PCR; TCRdb stores in-frame clones only, minus some. The sample includes around 400,000 clones, 10% to 15% of them seen just once. This CDR3 contains 14 residues. Germline CDR1 and CDR2: MNHEY and SVGAGI. V shed 7 bases and J 3 bases; nucleotides not matched to a gene: 8. The sample taken for sequencing was naive CD4+ T cells from blood. The rearrangement joins TRBV6-5 to TRBJ1-1; TRBD1 matches 7 bases. The TCR originated in a man between 18 and 35 years old in good health. The CDR3 bases are TGTGCCAGCAACGATCTAACAGGGGACACTGAAGCTTTCTTT. It translates to CASNDLTGDTEAFF.